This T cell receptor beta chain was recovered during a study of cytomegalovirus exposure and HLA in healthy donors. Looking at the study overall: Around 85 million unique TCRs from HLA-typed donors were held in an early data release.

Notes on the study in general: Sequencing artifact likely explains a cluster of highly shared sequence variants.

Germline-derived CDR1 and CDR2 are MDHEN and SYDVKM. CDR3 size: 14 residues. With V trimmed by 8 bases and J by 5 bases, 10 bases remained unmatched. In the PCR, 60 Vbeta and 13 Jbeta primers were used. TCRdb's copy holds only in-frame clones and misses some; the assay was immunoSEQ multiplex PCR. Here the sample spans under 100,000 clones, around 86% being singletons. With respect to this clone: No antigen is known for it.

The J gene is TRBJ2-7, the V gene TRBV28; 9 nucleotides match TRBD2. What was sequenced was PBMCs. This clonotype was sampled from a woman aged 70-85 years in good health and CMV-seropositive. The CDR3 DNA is TGTGCCAGCGGTGGCCCTAGCGGGAAGGACGAGCAGTACTTC. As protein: CASGGPSGKDEQYF.